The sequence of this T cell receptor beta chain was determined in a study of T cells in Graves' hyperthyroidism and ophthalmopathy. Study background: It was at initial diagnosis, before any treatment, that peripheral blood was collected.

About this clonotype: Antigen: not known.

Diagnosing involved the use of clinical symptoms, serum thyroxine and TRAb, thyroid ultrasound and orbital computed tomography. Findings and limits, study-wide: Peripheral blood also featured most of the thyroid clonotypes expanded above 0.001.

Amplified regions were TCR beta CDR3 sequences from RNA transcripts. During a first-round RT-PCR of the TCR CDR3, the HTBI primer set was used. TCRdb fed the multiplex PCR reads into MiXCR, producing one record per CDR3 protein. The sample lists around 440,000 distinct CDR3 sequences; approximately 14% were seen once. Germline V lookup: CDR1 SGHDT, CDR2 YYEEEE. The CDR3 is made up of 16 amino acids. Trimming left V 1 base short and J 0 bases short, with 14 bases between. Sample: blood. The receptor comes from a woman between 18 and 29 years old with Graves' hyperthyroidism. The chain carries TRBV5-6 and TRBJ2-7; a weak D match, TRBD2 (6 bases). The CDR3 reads CASSLSAGRDSYEQYF. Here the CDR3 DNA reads TGTGCCAGCAGCTTGAGTGCTGGGCGGGACTCCTACGAGCAGTACTTC.